This T cell receptor (beta chain) appears in the sequencing data of a study of T cells in women clearing cervical HPV infection. Study in general: Controls were women whose single incident HPV16 infection cleared within 12 months without precancer or cancer.

The method was immunoSEQ multiplex PCR; TCRdb's version includes in-frame clones alone and lacks a portion of them. With about 35,000 clones in the sample, the ten largest clones hold 1.5% to 2%. Per the germline V gene, CDR1 is GTSNPN and CDR2 is SVGIG (reference sequence). V was clipped by 5 bases and J by 4 bases; unmatched bases: 6. This CDR3 contains 13 residues. Study results and caveats: Richness differences could reflect unmeasured T-cell content per sample. TRBV6-7 relative abundance averaged approximately 0.11% in cases and around 0.17% in controls.

With respect to this clone: The target antigen is unknown. With the read ending 3 residues before the CDR3 end, the germline J gene is used to fill in that end.

The V gene is TRBV30, the J gene TRBJ1-2; 8 bases map to TRBD1. The sequence came from a woman between 18 and 69 years old with a cervical HPV16 infection that either progressed to CIN3+ or cleared (not recorded which). Sequencing was performed on blood buffy coat. CDR3 amino acids: CAWQTGDLYGYTF. Incomplete CDR3 DNA: TGTGCCTGGCAGACAGGGGATCTCTATGGC.